Detailed here is one T cell receptor (beta chain). Which antigen it targets is not known. Within one base of it there is no much larger clone, and no base qualities were kept. To prepare the library, the immunoSEQ multiplex PCR assay was applied. For the multiplex PCR, a mixture combining 60 forward primers for TCR Vbeta segments and 13 reverse primers for TCR Jbeta segments was used. A multiplex PCR assay on genomic DNA amplified the CDR3 region of rearranged TCR beta genes. On the Illumina HiSeq System, the amplified TCR beta libraries were sequenced as 87-base-pair reads. From the authors' description of their analysis: In a later analysis, roughly 80 million unique TCR beta chains were counted across the roughly 700 repertoires, and approximately 9.9 million of these chains were shared by at least two donors. A nearest-neighbor algorithm error-corrected the raw reads and collapsed the reads into unique sequences, merging closely related sequences to remove PCR and sequencing errors. To assign V, D and J gene segments, CDR3 sequences were aligned to IMGT reference sequences. For a sequence to be retained, a match of at least six nucleotides was required to both a V gene segment and a J gene segment. Rearrangements were classified as productive when the CDR3 lacked stop codons and remained in frame with V and J, and all other rearrangements were classified as non-productive. CDR3 was defined according to IMGT convention as the region running from the second conserved V-encoded cysteine to the conserved J-encoded phenylalanine. In an earlier analysis of approximately 500 of the donors, sequences lacking an unambiguous match to a single V gene segment were excluded. In an earlier analysis of approximately 550 of the donors, V segments were called functional above 56.7% productive rearrangements and were called segregating when the between-donor standard deviation exceeded 5%. A statistical classification framework was developed to diagnose cytomegalovirus status using the catalog of TCR beta chain sequences. In a later analysis, TCR nucleotide sequences were compared against IMGT/GENE-DB human TR gene sequences so that V and J genes could be assigned. Using the TCRdist pipeline, a later analysis assigned CDR3 sequences along with most-parsimonious VDJ recombination scenarios. In a later analysis, each TCR beta chain was defined by its CDR3 amino acid sequence together with its V-gene family, and reads without a unique V-gene family were excluded. In a later analysis, 500 to 650 highly shared, low-generation-probability nucleotide sequences were removed to address suspected cross-contamination and a sequencing artifact. For each public chain, a later analysis derived a clonal expansion index from normalized ranks of inferred template counts within each repertoire. In a later analysis, generation probabilities were computed using a VDJ recombination model fitted to out-of-frame rearrangements, and the results were checked against IGoR. In a later analysis, TCR-TCR, TCR-HLA and TCR-CMV co-occurrence was scored with hypergeometric tests, and a repertoire-size bias correction was applied to TCR pairs. To estimate false discovery rates, a later analysis permuted the HLA or CMV assignments 20 times. In a later analysis, co-occurring TCRs were grouped with DBSCAN, and TCRdist sequence similarity was added when clustering was performed within HLA-allele-positive subsets. Co-occurrence clustering excluded repertoires with fewer than 30,000 or more than 120,000 public chains, plus five with anomalous nucleotide sharing. TCRdb stores this immuneACCESS table with in-frame sequences only. Part of the clones is absent; in the studies checked, under half of the shortfall reflects unresolved V genes, and no reason is known for the rest. V and J calls and clone size are those listed in that table; D and trimming were worked out from the DNA. This sample lists roughly 44,000 clones; about 84% were detected once. Approximately 2.6% of the sample is in the top ten clones.

The cohort consisted of 600 to 700 healthy bone marrow donors. At the time of sampling, every cohort member was nominally healthy, though immune exposures that went unrecorded were likely present. The donor tested CMV seronegative, placing the donor among the 350 or so seronegative members of the cohort. A peripheral blood sample was collected from each donor, and TCR beta sequencing was performed on peripheral blood mononuclear cells. Genomic DNA extraction from the blood cell samples was performed with the Qiagen DNeasy Blood Extraction Kit. This sample is drawn from a study of cytomegalovirus exposure and HLA in healthy donors (dated by TCRdb to 2015 to 2018). About the investigation overall: In an earlier analysis of under 750 of the donors, 250 to 300 Gb of sequence data and 90 million to 120 million unique TCR beta sequences from about 190 million T cells were reported. Roughly 300 gigabases of sequencing data and 75 million to 85 million unique TCR sequences made up an early release that covered about 640 HLA-typed donors. High-throughput TCR immunosequencing, statistical association of individual TCRs with disease status, and machine learning were combined to predict cytomegalovirus infection status. Among the roughly 370 genotyped donors, approximately 81% belonged to the genetic ancestry cluster associated with self-reported Caucasian donors. An earlier analysis of 587 of the donors used high-throughput TCR beta sequencing to judge whether each TCR beta V gene segment behaved as functional or pseudogenic. A later genetic analysis used genome-wide SNP genotypes for about 65% of the roughly 700 donors, treating that subset as a discovery cohort. All discovery cohort repertoires had been generated on a single sequencing platform. Across some 400 genotyped donors of the cohort, an average of about 240,000 unique TCR beta nucleotide sequences per donor were sequenced, and roughly 20% of those sequences were non-productive. To study patterns of TCR occurrence, a later analysis re-analyzed previously published TCR beta repertoires from more than 550 donors and added high-resolution HLA genotyping. The number of donors typed differed by locus, with 629-630 for A, B, C, DRB1 and DQB1, more than 500 for DQA1, 600 to 610 for DPA1, and approximately 470 for DPB1. The study was designed to test whether signatures of past pathogen exposure could be identified by cataloging public T cell receptors. Besides the first cohort of about 730 subjects, a separate validation cohort made up of roughly 120 different subjects was used. Four or five DR-DQ haplotypes were handled as single units for association and clustering because linkage in the cohort was strong. Class I and class II HLA loci were covered by the typing at four-digit resolution. In the later analysis, no new phenotypic data were used to find candidate immune exposures; instead, reliance was placed on TCR beta sequences and their occurrence across donors. Donor age, sex, ethnicity and CMV serostatus were compiled alongside the repertoire data. The T cell repertoires of some 670 subjects were profiled by immunosequencing and related to cytomegalovirus serostatus.

What the study reported, not specific to this receptor: Broadly in line with IMGT annotations, most TCR beta V segments showed up in productive rearrangements about 87% or about 30% of the time in an earlier analysis of about 500 of the donors. Strong co-occurrence of HLA alleles, especially DR and DQ, made assigning TCR associations to individual alleles difficult. A further reported finding was that TCR beta sequences accurately predicted the HLA-A and HLA-B alleles for most subjects in the first cohort. The classifier was reported to diagnose cytomegalovirus status with high specificity and sensitivity in both the original and validation cohorts. The authors suggested that the approach could potentially be generalized to other disease states and immunological phenotypes. Across donors, most TCR sequences were observed very rarely, whereas some public TCRs were present in many individuals. The sequencing pipeline was judged likely to have produced a cluster of highly shared sequence variants as a technical artifact. A total of 164 TCR beta chains were listed by the study as associated with cytomegalovirus. Because HLA typing was missing for some donors at each locus, association tests included only the typed subset. In a later analysis, several top co-occurrence clusters were reported to appear linked to parvovirus B19, influenza, CMV and Epstein-Barr virus. In a later analysis, TCR association rates were found to vary across HLA loci, with the most associated TCRs seen for DRB1 alleles and the fewest for HLA-C alleles. Correlated functional status among segregating V segments might be attributable to linkage disequilibrium, but an unknown experimental factor could not be ruled out. Because counts were too low, some 17 rarely observed V segments, including chromosome 9 orphons, were left out of the earlier analysis of some 600 of the donors. CMV serostatus was the only immune exposure information available for the cohort. Specific HLA alleles were associated with over 15,000 TCR beta sequences at a false discovery rate of 0.05 in a later analysis. In a later genetic analysis, a missense DCLRE1C variant was associated with V-gene and J-gene trimming of TCR beta chains, and the association was replicated in an independent cohort. In a later analysis, most CMV-associated TCR beta chains were found to appear HLA-restricted, with HLA associations seemingly driven largely by CMV exposure. According to a later genetic analysis, donors in an Asian-associated ancestry cluster had fewer N-insertions in productive TCRs than the approximately 630-donor mean. Presence/absence analyses assumed roughly uniform sequencing depth across donors, an assumption that may not hold. In vitro tests confirmed that a few of the cytomegalovirus-associated TCR beta chains recognize cytomegalovirus antigens. In a later analysis, HLA-associated TCR beta chains were found to be more clonally expanded and to have lower generation probabilities than equally common non-associated chains. The cohort was sequenced for TCR beta chains only, and without alpha or paired-chain data the features that could be detected were limited.

The material sequenced was PBMCs. The receptor was isolated from a man aged 50 or older in good health and CMV-seronegative.

The DNA sequence reads TGTGCCAGCAGCTTAGATCCAGGCAGGGGGAATGGCTACACCTTC. Translated, it reads CASSLDPGRGNGYTF. Recombination connected TRBV11-2 to TRBJ1-2; a stretch of 7 junction bases matches TRBD1. The junction shows trimming of 0 bases on V and 6 bases on J, and the gene matches do not reach 7 bases of it. The CDR3 numbers 15 residues from cysteine through phenylalanine. The read is trimmed to its CDR3 DNA, 45 bases read in frame from base 1. CDR1 is given as SGHAT and CDR2 as FQNNGV, both from the germline V gene.